The 26 T cell receptor beta chains below were found in one sample sequenced in a study of blood T cell repertoires in COVID-19. Using immunoSEQ multiplex PCR, the repertoire was profiled, and TCRdb retains in-frame clones only, with some absent. This table has about 130,000 clones, approximately 84% appearing once. Sequencing used peripheral blood. Receptors were obtained from a woman aged 80 or older with acute or convalescent COVID-19.

This clone was counted a single time. CDR3 in DNA: TGTGCCACCAGCAAACGACTAGCGGGACCAGATACGCAGTATTTT. Its translation is CATSKRLAGPDTQYF. The chain links TRBV15 to TRBJ2-3, with 11 nucleotides matching TRBD2. From germline, CDR1 is LNHNV and CDR2 YYDKDF (reference sequence). This CDR3 region has 15 residues. Trimming removed 4 bases from V and 4 bases from J; junction bases left unmatched: 4. Looking up the rest from reference TRBV15 and TRBJ2-3 gives the full variable domain: DAMVIQNPRYQVTQFGKPVTLSCSQTLNHNVMYWYQQKSSQAPKLLFHYYDKDFNNEADTPDNFQSRRPNTSFCFLDIRSPGLGDTAMYLCATSKRLAGPDTQYFGPGTRLTVL.

Only a few counts were recorded for this clone. The genes are TRBV7-2 and TRBJ1-2; TRBD1 aligns across 7 bases. V lost 5 bases to trimming and J lost 7 bases; unmatched junction nucleotides: 10. Germline V gene lookup returns CDR1 SGHTA and CDR2 FQGNSA. This CDR3 has 14 residues. The CDR3: CASSPRGGPLGYTF. The CDR3 bases are TGTGCCAGCAGCCCGAGAGGGGGCCCCCTTGGCTACACCTTC.

V is TRBV9 and J is TRBJ1-1; D perhaps matches TRBD1 (5 bases). There are 15 residues in the CDR3. The V gene's germline CDR1 is SGDLS and CDR2 YYNGEE. V was clipped by 3 bases and J by 2 bases, with 14 bases between them. The CDR3 region has the DNA TGTGCCAGCAGCGGGGGGGAACCGGGCAACACTGAAGCTTTCTTT. Protein: CASSGGEPGNTEAFF.

This chain connects TRBV2 to TRBJ1-2, with D possibly being TRBD1 (6 bases). Germline CDR1 and CDR2: SNHLY and FYNNEI. Trimming took 10 bases from V and 7 from J, leaving 22 bases between them. CDR3 size: 14 residues. The CDR3 spells CAKLGGVRSIGYTF. The CDR3 DNA sequence: TGTGCCAAATTAGGGGGGGTTCGTTCGATTGGCTACACCTTC. Looking up the rest from reference TRBV2 and TRBJ1-2 gives the full variable domain: EPEVTQTPSHQVTQMGQEVILRCVPISNHLYFYWYRQILGQKVEFLVSFYNNEISEKSEIFDDQFSVERPDGSNFTLKIRSTKLEDSAMYFCAKLGGVRSIGYTFGSGTRLTVV.

The V and J genes are TRBV10-2 and TRBJ2-7, with D possibly matching TRBD2 (6 bases). The germline CDR1 and CDR2 sequences are WSHSY and SAAADI. The CDR3 has 14 amino acids. Between the trimmed V and J ends, which lost 7 bases and 0 bases, there was a span of 13 bases. CDR3 in DNA: TGCGCCAGCAAAAGACTAGGCCCCTCCTACGAGCAGTACTTC. It translates to CASKRLGPSYEQYF.

The rearrangement joins TRBV7-9 to TRBJ1-6, with 7 bases lining up with TRBD1. With V trimmed by 5 bases and J by 8 bases, 6 bases remained unmatched. This CDR3 is built from 14 residues. Germline V gene lookup returns CDR1 SEHNR and CDR2 FQNEAQ (reference sequence). As DNA, the CDR3 is TGTGCCAGCAGCCGCGGGACAGATCATTCACCCCTCCACTTT. It codes for CASSRGTDHSPLHF. The complete variable domain, with remaining parts taken from reference TRBV7-9 and TRBJ1-6, reads DTGVSQNPRHKITKRGQNVTFRCDPISEHNRLYWYRQTLGQGPEFLTYFQNEAQLEKSRLLSDRFSAERPKGSFSTLEIQRTEQGDSAMYLCASSRGTDHSPLHFGNGTRLTVT.

This chain joins TRBV9 and TRBJ2-7; 9 bases match TRBD1. V gave up 3 bases and J gave up 2 bases; unmatched junction bases: 6. Germline V lookup: CDR1 SGDLS, CDR2 YYNGEE. The CDR3 consists of 15 residues. The CDR3 protein is CASSADRGATYEQYF. CDR3 bases: TGTGCCAGCAGCGCAGACAGGGGGGCCACCTACGAGCAGTACTTC.

A few counts support this clone. The chain joins TRBV7-8 to TRBJ1-6; TRBD1 matches at 8 bases. Per the germline V gene, CDR1 is SGHVS and CDR2 is FQNEAQ. This CDR3 has 16 amino acids. J gave up 6 bases and V 1 base, and 5 bases lay outside the gene matches. The CDR3 DNA reads TGTGCCAGCAGCTTAGTAGCAGGGGGCGGTAATTCACCCCTCCACTTT. Residues: CASSLVAGGGNSPLHF.

This chain joins TRBV7-9 and TRBJ1-2; 7 bases align to TRBD1. This CDR3 region has 13 residues. CDR1 and CDR2 (germline): SEHNR, FQNEAQ (reference sequence). The V and J ends lost 4 bases and 1 base, in that order; junction bases with no gene match: 0. The CDR3 nucleotides are TGTGCCAGCAGCTGGGACAGTAACTATGGCTACACCTTC. This translates into CASSWDSNYGYTF. Supplemented by reference TRBV7-9 and TRBJ1-2, the full variable domain reads DTGVSQNPRHKITKRGQNVTFRCDPISEHNRLYWYRQTLGQGPEFLTYFQNEAQLEKSRLLSDRFSAERPKGSFSTLEIQRTEQGDSAMYLCASSWDSNYGYTFGSGTRLTVV.

J is TRBJ2-1 and V is TRBV6-5; 9 positions match TRBD1. Trimming at V came to 10 bases and at J to 14 bases, leaving 18 bases not matched to a gene. Per the germline V gene, CDR1 is MNHEY and CDR2 is SVGAGI. This CDR3 has 14 residues. CDR3 sequence: CATRATGTGRREFF. In DNA, the CDR3 is TGTGCCACAAGGGCCACCGGGACAGGGAGGCGGGAGTTCTTC.

The rearrangement uses TRBV4-1 and TRBJ2-5; TRBD1 might be the D (5 bases). Germline loops: CDR1 MGHRA, CDR2 YSYEKL. V dropped 4 bases and J dropped 0 bases, with 9 bases sitting between them. CDR3 size: 14 residues. The CDR3 loop reads CASSRQTYQETQYF. For the CDR3, the DNA is TGCGCCAGCAGCCGACAGACGTACCAAGAGACCCAGTACTTC.

The chain combines TRBV7-6 with TRBJ2-1, with 13 bases aligning to TRBD2. The germline CDR1 and CDR2 sequences are SGHVS and FNYEAQ. After removal of 5 bases from V and 10 bases from J, the junction contained 8 bases not matched to a gene. The CDR3 totals 15 residues. The CDR3 DNA reads TGTGCCAGCAGCCCACTAGCGGGGGGGCAAGGGGAGCAGTTCTTC. The encoded protein is CASSPLAGGQGEQFF. Variable domain in full (rest from reference TRBV7-6 and TRBJ2-1): GAGVSQSPRYKVTKRGQDVALRCDPISGHVSLYWYRQALGQGPEFLTYFNYEAQQDKSGLPNDRFSAERPEGSISTLTIQRTEQRDSAMYRCASSPLAGGQGEQFFGPGTRLTVL.

The rearrangement joins TRBV12-5 to TRBJ2-3, with no clear D. The ends were cut back, 1 base at V and 0 bases at J, with 8 bases in the middle. Germline CDR1 and CDR2: LGHNT and FRNRAP. The CDR3 runs to 15 residues. This CDR3 is CASGLGGTSTDTQYF. In DNA form, the CDR3 reads TGTGCTAGTGGTTTGGGCGGTACTAGCACAGATACGCAGTATTTT.

This rearrangement joins TRBV3-1 (or the pseudogene TRBV3-2) to TRBJ1-1, with D tentatively TRBD1 (5 bases). V was shortened by 4 bases and J by 2 bases, with 8 bases between the two germline ends. This CDR3 region has 13 residues. Germline CDR1 LGHDT, CDR2 YNNKEL (reference sequence). The CDR3 sequence: CASSRGENTEAFF. The DNA for the CDR3 is TGTGCCAGCAGCCGGGGGGAAAACACTGAAGCTTTCTTT.

The chain links TRBV18 to TRBJ2-1; maybe TRBD2 (5 bases). From germline, CDR1 is KGHSH and CDR2 LQKENI. The CDR3 has 14 amino acids. Trimming removed 2 bases at V and 4 bases at J, with 9 bases between. The chain's CDR3 is CASSPEAVYNEQFF. CDR3 coding DNA: TGTGCCAGCTCACCAGAAGCGGTATACAATGAGCAGTTCTTC.

This rearrangement joins TRBV5-6 to TRBJ1-1; maybe TRBD1 (5 bases). The V end was cut by 0 bases, the J end by 5 bases, with 14 bases between. Germline CDR1 and CDR2: SGHDT and YYEEEE. The CDR3 has 15 residues. DNA of the CDR3: TGTGCCAGCAGCTTGGAACGATGGGGGGGAACTGAAGCTTTCTTT. Encoded protein: CASSLERWGGTEAFF.

V usage is TRBV6-5 and J usage is TRBJ1-1; a weak D match, TRBD1 (5 bases). Germline CDR1 and CDR2: MNHEY and SVGAGI. The CDR3 runs to 12 residues. V lost 2 bases to trimming and J lost 5 bases, with 6 bases between them. CDR3 sequence reads: CASSYGGTEAFF. The CDR3 DNA sequence: TGTGCCAGCAGTTACGGGGGGACTGAAGCTTTCTTT.

The rearrangement uses TRBV10-2 and TRBJ2-7, with 7 bases matching TRBD1. V lost 7 bases to trimming and J lost 3 bases; unmatched junction nucleotides: 9. The CDR3 loop spans 14 amino acids. The germline gives CDR1 WSHSY, CDR2 SAAADI. CDR3 in DNA: TGCGCCAGCACCCAGGACAGGTTGGTCTACGAGCAGTACTTC. As protein: CASTQDRLVYEQYF.

The V gene is TRBV29-1, the J gene TRBJ2-7, with unresolved D. V lost 5 bases to trimming and J lost 0 bases, with 5 bases between them. This CDR3 contains 11 residues. Germline V gene sequence: CDR1 SQVTM, CDR2 ANQGSEA. CDR3 in amino acids: CSVTYSYEQYF. For the CDR3, the DNA is TGCAGCGTTACCTACTCCTACGAGCAGTACTTC.

This clone was detected only once. The chain is built from TRBV7-2 and TRBJ1-4; possibly TRBD1 for D (5 bases). The germline CDR1 and CDR2 sequences are SGHTA and FQGNSA. The V and J ends lost 5 bases and 8 bases respectively, with 12 bases between them. The CDR3 totals 13 residues. This CDR3 reads CASSLNRGEKLFF. The CDR3 bases are TGTGCCAGCAGCCTTAACCGGGGGGAAAAACTGTTTTTT.

Written as DNA, the CDR3 is TGTGCCATCAGTGCCGTGGACAGGGGTGAGCAGTTCTTC. Translated: CAISAVDRGEQFF. The chain has TRBV10-3 and TRBJ2-1, with 9 bases matching TRBD1. This CDR3 is 13 amino acids long. J was trimmed by 9 bases and V by 4 bases; bases with no gene match: 4. CDR1 is ENHRY and CDR2 is SYGVKD in the germline V gene.

The gene calls are TRBV12-3 or TRBV12-4 and TRBJ1-2; D gene uncertain. V shed 5 bases and J shed 0 bases, with 7 bases lying between them. The CDR3 loop spans 13 amino acids. DNA of the CDR3: TGTGCCAGCAGTACGCTATCTAACTATGGCTACACCTTC. As protein: CASSTLSNYGYTF.

This sequence joins TRBV7-8 and TRBJ2-7, with 9 bases fitting TRBD1. The V and J ends lost 5 bases and 2 bases, in that order; junction bases with no gene match: 4. This CDR3 has 14 amino acids. Per germline, CDR1 SGHVS and CDR2 FQNEAQ. CDR3 sequence: CASSPGQGTYEQYF. As DNA, the CDR3 is TGTGCCAGCAGCCCGGGACAGGGAACCTACGAGCAGTACTTC.

This rearrangement joins TRBV7-2 to TRBJ2-5; TRBD2 agrees at 7 bases. The CDR3 covers 14 residues. V lost 3 bases, J lost 4 bases, and 5 bases stayed unmatched. The germline V gene encodes CDR1 SGHTA and CDR2 FQGNSA. CDR3 DNA: TGTGCCAGCAGCTTTGGCGGGGGAGGAGAGACCCAGTACTTC. Amino acids: CASSFGGGGETQYF.

This chain uses TRBV19 with TRBJ1-1; D unclear. CDR1 and CDR2 (germline): LNHDA, SQIVND (reference sequence). This CDR3 contains 11 residues. Trimming stripped 10 bases from V and 2 bases from J, with 8 bases between. For the CDR3, the DNA is TGTGCCACTATGCAAAACACTGAAGCTTTCTTT. It encodes CATMQNTEAFF.

This clone has only a few counts. This chain connects TRBV7-9 to TRBJ1-4; D is uncertain. Looked up from germline, CDR1 is SEHNR and CDR2 is FQNEAQ (reference sequence). The length of the CDR3 is 14 residues. Trimming shortened V by 4 bases and J by 8 bases, and 14 bases separated the two germline ends. The CDR3 sequence: CASSWTTSGEKLFF. The CDR3 bases are TGTGCCAGCAGCTGGACCACCTCGGGGGAAAAACTGTTTTTT.